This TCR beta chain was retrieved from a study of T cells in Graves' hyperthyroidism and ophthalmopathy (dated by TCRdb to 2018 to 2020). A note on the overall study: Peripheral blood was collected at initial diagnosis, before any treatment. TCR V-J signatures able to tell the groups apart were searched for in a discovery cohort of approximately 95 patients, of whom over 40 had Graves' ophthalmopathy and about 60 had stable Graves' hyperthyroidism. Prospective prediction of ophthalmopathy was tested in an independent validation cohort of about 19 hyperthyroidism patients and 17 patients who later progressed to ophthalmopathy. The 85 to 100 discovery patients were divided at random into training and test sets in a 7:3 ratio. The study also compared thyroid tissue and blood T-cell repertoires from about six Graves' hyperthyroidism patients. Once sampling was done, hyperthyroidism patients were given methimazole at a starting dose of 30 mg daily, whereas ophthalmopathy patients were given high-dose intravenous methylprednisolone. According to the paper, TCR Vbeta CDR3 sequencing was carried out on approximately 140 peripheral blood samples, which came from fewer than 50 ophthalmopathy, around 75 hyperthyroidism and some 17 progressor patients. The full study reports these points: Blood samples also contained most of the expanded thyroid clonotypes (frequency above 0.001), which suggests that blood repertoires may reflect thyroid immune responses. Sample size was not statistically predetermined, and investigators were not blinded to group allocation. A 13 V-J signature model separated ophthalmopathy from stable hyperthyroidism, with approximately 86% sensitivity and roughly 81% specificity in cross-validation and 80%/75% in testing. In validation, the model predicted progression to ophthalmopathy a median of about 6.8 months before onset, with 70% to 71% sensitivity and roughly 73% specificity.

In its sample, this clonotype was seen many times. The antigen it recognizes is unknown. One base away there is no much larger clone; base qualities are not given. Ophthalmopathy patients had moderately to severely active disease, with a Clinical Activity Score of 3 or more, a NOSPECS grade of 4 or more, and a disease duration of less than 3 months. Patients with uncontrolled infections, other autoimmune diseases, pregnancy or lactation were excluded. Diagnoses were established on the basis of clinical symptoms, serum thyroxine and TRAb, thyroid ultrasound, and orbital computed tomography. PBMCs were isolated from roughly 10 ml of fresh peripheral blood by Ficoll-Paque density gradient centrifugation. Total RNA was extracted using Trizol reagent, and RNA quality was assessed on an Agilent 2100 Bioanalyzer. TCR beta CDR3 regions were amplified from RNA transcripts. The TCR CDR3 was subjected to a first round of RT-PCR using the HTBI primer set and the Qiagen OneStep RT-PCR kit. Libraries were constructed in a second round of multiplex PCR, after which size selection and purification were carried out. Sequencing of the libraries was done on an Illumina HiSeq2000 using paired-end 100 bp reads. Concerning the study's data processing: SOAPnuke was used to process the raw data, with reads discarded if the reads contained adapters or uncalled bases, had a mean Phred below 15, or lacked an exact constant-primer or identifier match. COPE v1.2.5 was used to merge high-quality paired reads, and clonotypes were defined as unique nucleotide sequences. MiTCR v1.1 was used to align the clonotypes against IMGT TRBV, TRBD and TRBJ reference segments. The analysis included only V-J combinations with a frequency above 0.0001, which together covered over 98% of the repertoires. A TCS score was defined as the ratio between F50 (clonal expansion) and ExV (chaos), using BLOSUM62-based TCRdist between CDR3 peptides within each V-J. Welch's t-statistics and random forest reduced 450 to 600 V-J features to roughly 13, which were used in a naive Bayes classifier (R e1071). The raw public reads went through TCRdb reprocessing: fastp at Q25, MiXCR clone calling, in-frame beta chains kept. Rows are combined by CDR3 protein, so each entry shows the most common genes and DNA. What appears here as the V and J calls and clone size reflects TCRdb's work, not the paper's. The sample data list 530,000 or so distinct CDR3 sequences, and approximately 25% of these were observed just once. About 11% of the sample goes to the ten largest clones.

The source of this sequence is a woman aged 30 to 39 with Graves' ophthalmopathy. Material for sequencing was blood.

The DNA is as follows: TGTGCCAGCAGAGAACCGGGACAGTCCTACGAGCAGTACTTC. This yields the protein CASREPGQSYEQYF. Recombination linked TRBV28 to TRBJ2-7, and 7 junction bases match TRBD1. CDR1 and CDR2, per the germline V gene, are MDHEN and SYDVKM. The CDR3 contains 14 residues, cysteine and phenylalanine counted. Only CDR3 DNA is held: 42 bases, read in frame from base 1. The germline V end is reduced by 6 bases and the J end by 1 base; junction bases left unmatched: 6.